The subject of this entry is one T cell receptor (beta chain). These data originate in a study of cytomegalovirus exposure and HLA in healthy donors. The study ran its PCR with 60 Vbeta and 13 Jbeta primers. TCRdb keeps only in-frame clones here, not all; method: immunoSEQ multiplex PCR. The sample consists of approximately 100,000 clones, 79% of them appearing once. CDR3 length: 13 amino acids. Germline CDR1 reads SGHTA; CDR2 reads FQGNSA. The V and J ends lost 6 bases and 3 bases respectively, with 9 bases between them. Specimen: PBMCs. V and J are TRBV7-2 and TRBJ2-1; a weak D match, TRBD1 (6 bases). The TCR comes from a woman aged 40 to 50 in good health and CMV-seronegative. The CDR3 region has the DNA TGTGCCAGCAGTCTGGACAGCTACAATGAGCAGTTCTTC. Translated: CASSLDSYNEQFF.